These 5 T cell receptor beta chains originate from one sample sequenced in a study of T cell responses to AZD1222 COVID-19 vaccine. TCRdb keeps only in-frame clones here, not all; method: immunoSEQ multiplex PCR. The sample carries over 110,000 clones, 92% recorded once. The sample was peripheral blood, taken 28 days after the second AZD1222 dose. The source is an adult who received the AZD1222 COVID-19 vaccine.

The genes are TRBV7-3 and TRBJ2-3, with TRBD2 as a possible D gene (7 bases). Germline V gene data show CDR1 as SGHTA and CDR2 as FQGTGA. The CDR3 runs to 15 residues. V was trimmed by 0 bases and J by 5 bases, leaving 12 bases between them. Here the CDR3 reads CASSLTGGHQDTQYF. Here the CDR3 DNA reads TGTGCCAGCAGCTTAACGGGGGGGCATCAAGATACGCAGTATTTT.

This rearrangement joins TRBV28 to TRBJ1-2; D not certain. Trimming shortened V by 6 bases and J by 4 bases, and 9 bases separated the two germline ends. The CDR3 totals 12 residues. Germline CDR1 MDHEN, CDR2 SYDVKM. This chain's CDR3 is CASSPESYGYTF. The CDR3 DNA follows: TGTGCCAGCAGCCCGGAGTCCTATGGCTACACCTTC.

The chain recombines TRBV6-1 with TRBJ1-2; D call uncertain. The length of the CDR3 is 16 residues. V lost 0 bases and J lost 5, with 16 bases in between. CDR1 is MNHNS and CDR2 is SASEGT in the germline V gene. The CDR3 DNA sequence: TGTGCCAGCAGTGAAGCAAGCCTCGGGCAGCAGTATGGCTACACCTTC. It is translated as CASSEASLGQQYGYTF.

The chain uses TRBV19 and TRBJ1-1; tentatively, D is TRBD1 (5 bases). The germline CDR1 and CDR2 sequences are LNHDA and SQIVND (reference sequence). V lost 5 bases and J 4 bases, leaving 14 bases between the germline ends. This CDR3 is 14 amino acids long. CDR3 nucleotides: TGTGCCAGTAGTCCCCCAGGGTTTGGCACTGAAGCTTTCTTT. Translation gives CASSPPGFGTEAFF. Variable domain in full (rest from reference TRBV19 and TRBJ1-1): DGGITQSPKYLFRKEGQNVTLSCEQNLNHDAMYWYRQDPGQGLRLIYYSQIVNDFQKGDIAEGYSVSREKKESFPLTVTSAQKNPTAFYLCASSPPGFGTEAFFGQGTRLTVV.

Here the CDR3 DNA reads TGTGCCAGCTGGCCGGGGGGGGACACTGAAGCTTTCTTT. Translating it yields CASWPGGDTEAFF. J is TRBJ1-1 and V is TRBV18; D perhaps matches TRBD1 (5 bases). Germline values: CDR1 KGHSH, CDR2 LQKENI. This CDR3 is built from 13 residues. The germline V and J ends were trimmed by 7 bases and 3 bases, with 12 bases remaining between them. Supplemented by reference TRBV18 and TRBJ1-1, the full variable domain reads NAGVMQNPRHLVRRRGQEARLRCSPMKGHSHVYWYRQLPEEGLKFMVYLQKENIIDESGMPKERFSAEFPKEGPSILRIQQVVRGDSAAYFCASWPGGDTEAFFGQGTRLTVV.